Listed below are T cell receptor beta chains from one sample, sequenced in a study of cytomegalovirus exposure and HLA in healthy donors. Sequencing was performed with immunoSEQ multiplex PCR; in TCRdb, only in-frame clones are kept and a portion is missing. This table holds about 170,000 clones, roughly 70% found once. The sample comprised PBMCs. Receptors were obtained from a young woman in good health and CMV-seropositive. Each CDR3 is given with its conserved first and last residue. Fields, in order: V gene, J gene, D gene, clone size, CDR3 protein, CDR3 DNA. The D gene is left open where the match is weak. Clone size is stated in some rows and not others, as once, few, many or a class when expanded.

TRBV6-5	TRBJ2-7	TRBD1	few	CASSYSWTGSDYEQYF	TGTGCCAGCAGTTACTCGTGGACAGGGTCCGATTACGAGCAGTACTTC
TRBV5-1	TRBJ2-1	TRBD2	NA	CASRPLAGGIYNEQFF	TGCGCCAGCAGGCCCTTAGCGGGGGGGATTTACAATGAGCAGTTCTTC
TRBV28	TRBJ2-7	NA	once	CASSLQTDTYEQYF	TGTGCCAGCAGTTTACAGACAGATACCTACGAGCAGTACTTC
TRBV11-2	TRBJ2-7	TRBD1	NA	CASSSQTGQQYF	TGTGCCAGCAGTTCCCAGACAGGGCAACAGTACTTC
TRBV28	TRBJ1-6	NA	NA	CASSFRAPLHF	TGTGCCAGCAGCTTCAGGGCACCCCTCCACTTT
TRBV7-3	TRBJ1-2	NA	NA	CASSLLPRSNYGYTF	TGTGCCAGCAGCTTATTGCCCAGGTCCAACTATGGCTACACCTTC
TRBV5-1	TRBJ1-1	NA	NA	CASSFLGGFQAEAFF	TGCGCCAGCAGCTTTCTTGGGGGGTTTCAGGCTGAAGCTTTCTTT
TRBV14	TRBJ2-7	TRBD2	few	CASSPIAGGYEQYF	TGTGCCAGCAGCCCCATAGCGGGGGGGTACGAGCAGTACTTC
TRBV28	TRBJ1-4	NA	NA	CASSPPMGGVNEKLFF	TGTGCCAGCAGCCCACCCATGGGGGGAGTTAATGAAAAACTGTTTTTT
TRBV5-1	TRBJ2-1	NA	NA	CASSQDSVGNEQFF	TGCGCCAGCAGCCAGGACTCCGTAGGGAATGAGCAGTTCTTC
TRBV7-2	TRBJ1-2	TRBD1	NA	CASSSGRDSYYGYTF	TGTGCCAGCAGCTCCGGCCGGGACAGCTACTATGGCTACACCTTC
TRBV30	TRBJ1-4	TRBD1	NA	CAWSDGTGYEKLFF	TGTGCCTGGAGTGACGGGACAGGGTATGAAAAACTGTTTTTT
TRBV6-1	TRBJ2-5	NA	NA	CASREGAEWETQYF	TGTGCCAGCAGGGAGGGGGCGGAGTGGGAGACCCAGTACTTC
TRBV7-9	TRBJ1-3	TRBD1	NA	CSSSAGTGLSFFSGNTIYF	TGTTCCAGCTCTGCCGGGACAGGGCTTTCCTTTTTCTCTGGAAACACCATATATTTT
TRBV7-2	TRBJ2-1	NA	NA	CASSANRGSSEQFF	TGTGCCAGCAGCGCGAATAGGGGGAGCAGCGAGCAGTTCTTC
TRBV19	TRBJ1-5	TRBD1	NA	CASLDDWTGGNQPQHF	TGTGCCAGCCTAGACGACTGGACAGGCGGGAATCAGCCCCAGCATTTT
TRBV7-2	TRBJ2-7	NA	NA	CASSLMSYEQYF	TGTGCCAGCAGCTTAATGAGCTACGAGCAGTACTTC
TRBV4-1	TRBJ1-5	NA	NA	CASSGEEGNQPQHF	TGCGCCAGCAGCGGGGAAGAGGGAAATCAGCCCCAGCATTTT
TRBV5-5	TRBJ1-2	TRBD1	NA	CASSLGRRDRAGYTF	TGTGCCAGCAGCTTGGGGCGTCGTGACAGGGCCGGCTACACCTTC
TRBV5-1	TRBJ1-1	NA	NA	CASSLNTRDTEAFF	TGCGCCAGCAGCTTAAATACTCGGGACACTGAAGCTTTCTTT
TRBV4-1	TRBJ1-6	NA	NA	CASSQVGQAYNSPLHF	TGCGCCAGCAGCCAAGTGGGGCAGGCTTATAATTCACCCCTCCACTTT
TRBV11-1	TRBJ1-5	TRBD1	NA	CASSLRGRDRTYSNQPQHF	TGTGCCAGCAGCTTAAGAGGGCGGGACAGGACCTATAGCAATCAGCCCCAGCATTTT
TRBV7-9	TRBJ2-7	NA	few	CASSLLTGGEQYF	TGTGCCAGCAGCTTGCTAACAGGAGGGGAGCAGTACTTC
TRBV5-5	TRBJ2-3	NA	NA	CASGGSTDTQYF	TGTGCCAGCGGAGGAAGCACAGATACGCAGTATTTT
TRBV7-9	TRBJ2-2	TRBD2	NA	CASSLAAGGRTGELFF	TGTGCCAGCAGCTTAGCGGCGGGGGGCAGGACCGGGGAGCTGTTTTTT
TRBV5-4	TRBJ2-2	NA	NA	CASSLGGVQGSGGELFF	TGTGCCAGCAGCTTGGGGGGTGTCCAGGGTTCAGGCGGGGAGCTGTTTTTT
TRBV14	TRBJ1-1	NA	NA	CASSQVTGSWNTEAFF	TGTGCCAGCAGCCAAGTAACAGGGAGTTGGAACACTGAAGCTTTCTTT
TRBV27	TRBJ2-7	TRBD1	few	CASMARTGGYEQYF	TGTGCCAGCATGGCCCGGACAGGGGGCTACGAGCAGTACTTC
TRBV29-1	TRBJ1-5	NA	NA	CSDSRVLSNQPQHF	TGCAGCGACAGCAGGGTTCTTAGCAATCAGCCCCAGCATTTT
TRBV14	TRBJ1-4	TRBD1	NA	CASSQMTGGTATNEKLFF	TGTGCCAGCAGCCAGATGACAGGGGGCACGGCAACTAATGAAAAACTGTTTTTT
TRBV6-5	TRBJ2-2	TRBD2	few	CASSYYGGGTGELFF	TGTGCCAGCAGTTACTACGGGGGGGGGACCGGGGAGCTGTTTTTT
TRBV7-6	TRBJ1-6	NA	NA	CASSARTVDNSPLHF	TGTGCCAGCAGCGCTCGGACAGTTGATAATTCACCCCTCCACTTT
TRBV19	TRBJ1-1	NA	NA	CASSSRQNTEAFF	TGTGCCAGTAGTTCGCGACAGAACACTGAAGCTTTCTTT
TRBV6-4	TRBJ2-2	TRBD2	NA	CASKRTSGASMNTGELFF	TGTGCCAGCAAGAGGACTAGCGGGGCCTCTATGAACACCGGGGAGCTGTTTTTT
TRBV2	TRBJ2-7	NA	once	CASSEIQGPYEQYF	TGTGCCAGCAGTGAGATCCAGGGCCCCTACGAGCAGTACTTC
TRBV4-1	TRBJ2-7	NA	NA	CASSQDGQPYEQYF	TGCGCCAGCAGCCAAGATGGGCAGCCCTACGAGCAGTACTTC
TRBV30	TRBJ2-3	TRBD2	NA	CAWSVGVSRGVADTQYF	TGTGCCTGGAGTGTAGGGGTCTCGCGGGGGGTGGCAGATACGCAGTATTTT
TRBV6-5	TRBJ1-1	NA	NA	CASRQRSMNTEAFF	TGTGCCAGCAGGCAACGGAGCATGAACACTGAAGCTTTCTTT
TRBV5-4	TRBJ1-1	TRBD1	NA	CASSWDRGNTEAFF	TGTGCCAGCAGCTGGGACAGGGGTAACACTGAAGCTTTCTTT
TRBV7-9	TRBJ1-6	NA	few	CASSQEGQAISPLHF	TGTGCCAGCAGCCAAGAGGGCCAGGCCATTTCACCCCTCCACTTT
TRBV27	TRBJ2-2	NA	NA	CASSLTLGQLNTGELFF	TGTGCCAGCAGTCTTACTCTCGGACAGTTGAACACCGGGGAGCTGTTTTTT
TRBV5-6	TRBJ1-2	TRBD1	few	CASNPQGANYGYTF	TGTGCCAGCAACCCACAGGGGGCGAACTATGGCTACACCTTC
TRBV5-1	TRBJ2-3	NA	NA	CASSLARGRAADTQYF	TGCGCCAGCAGCTTGGCCCGGGGAAGAGCGGCAGATACGCAGTATTTT
TRBV4-2	TRBJ1-2	TRBD1	once	CASSQAPGQGSYGYTF	TGTGCCAGCAGCCAGGCACCGGGACAGGGAAGCTATGGCTACACCTTC
TRBV4-1	TRBJ2-5	TRBD2	NA	CASSQDIVPSGGAETQYF	TGCGCCAGCAGCCAAGATATCGTGCCTAGCGGGGGCGCAGAGACCCAGTACTTC
TRBV14	TRBJ2-1	NA	NA	CASSGTRDRSYNEQFF	TGTGCCAGCAGTGGGACACGGGACCGCTCCTACAATGAGCAGTTCTTC
TRBV7-8	TRBJ1-1	TRBD1	NA	CASSFRDRGMNTEAFF	TGTGCCAGCAGCTTCCGGGACAGGGGAATGAACACTGAAGCTTTCTTT
TRBV5-1	TRBJ2-7	TRBD2	NA	CASRLGLAGLYEQYF	TGCGCCAGCAGATTGGGACTAGCGGGCCTCTACGAGCAGTACTTC
TRBV27	TRBJ2-7	TRBD1	few	CASSLQGILVYEQYF	TGTGCCAGCAGTCTACAGGGGATTCTGGTCTACGAGCAGTACTTC
TRBV5-4	TRBJ1-6	TRBD1	NA	CASRTNTGADSPLHF	TGTGCCAGCAGAACAAACACAGGGGCTGATTCACCCCTCCACTTT